A selection of T cell receptor beta chains follows, all from one sample in a study of blood T cell repertoires in COVID-19. TCRdb's table, derived via immunoSEQ multiplex PCR, lists solely in-frame clones and lacks some. Among 100,000 to 150,000 clones listed, approximately 74% were seen once. Sequencing used peripheral blood. Source of these receptors: a man in his sixties with acute or convalescent COVID-19. Each CDR3 is given with its conserved first and last residue. Each record gives: D gene, J gene, clone size, V gene, CDR3 protein, CDR3 DNA. D genes are given only for firm matches. Rows may omit the clone size; those that give it use once, few, many or a size class.

D: .
J: TRBJ2-7
size: .
V: TRBV5-8
CDR3: CASTRVRGAEQYF
DNA: TGTGCCAGCACCCGGGTCAGGGGGGCAGAGCAGTACTTC

D: .
J: TRBJ1-6
size: .
V: TRBV5-1
CDR3: CASSLSDNSPLHF
DNA: TGCGCCAGCAGCTTGTCGGATAATTCACCCCTCCACTTT

D: TRBD2
J: TRBJ2-1
size: .
V: TRBV7-8
CDR3: CASSLRLAGDNEQFF
DNA: TGTGCCAGCAGCTTACGACTAGCGGGGGACAATGAGCAGTTCTTC

D: .
J: TRBJ2-3
size: .
V: TRBV4-2
CDR3: CASSQDGGAGNTDTQYF
DNA: TGTGCCAGCAGCCAAGATGGCGGGGCTGGGAACACAGATACGCAGTATTTT

D: .
J: TRBJ2-3
size: .
V: TRBV9
CDR3: CASSVTGVRTDTQYF
DNA: TGTGCCAGCAGCGTAACGGGAGTTCGCACAGATACGCAGTATTTT

D: TRBD1
J: TRBJ1-1
size: once
V: TRBV15
CDR3: CATKDRVNTEAFF
DNA: TGTGCCACCAAAGACAGGGTGAACACTGAAGCTTTCTTT

D: .
J: TRBJ1-1
size: .
V: TRBV11-2
CDR3: CASSLDFAGNTEAFF
DNA: TGTGCCAGCAGCTTAGATTTTGCCGGGAACACTGAAGCTTTCTTT

D: .
J: TRBJ2-1
size: few
V: TRBV30
CDR3: CAWNLRGTRGNEQFF
DNA: TGTGCCTGGAATCTCCGCGGGACGAGAGGCAATGAGCAGTTCTTC

D: .
J: TRBJ1-4
size: .
V: TRBV5-3
CDR3: CARSLVTPEEKLFF
DNA: TGTGCCAGAAGCTTGGTCACCCCGGAGGAAAAACTGTTTTTT

D: TRBD2
J: TRBJ2-1
size: few
V: TRBV6-5
CDR3: CASSRAGSGNEQFF
DNA: TGTGCCAGCAGTCGAGCGGGATCGGGCAATGAGCAGTTCTTC

D: .
J: TRBJ2-1
size: .
V: TRBV5-1
CDR3: CASSLDGGISIDEQFF
DNA: TGCGCCAGCAGCTTAGATGGCGGGATTAGTATAGATGAGCAGTTCTTC

D: TRBD1
J: TRBJ1-6
size: .
V: TRBV5-5
CDR3: CASSLWTGRNSPLHF
DNA: TGTGCCAGCAGCCTATGGACAGGGAGAAATTCACCCCTCCACTTT

D: TRBD1
J: TRBJ1-2
size: .
V: TRBV5-1
CDR3: CASSATGTNYGYTF
DNA: TGCGCCAGCAGCGCGACAGGGACTAACTATGGCTACACCTTC

D: TRBD2
J: TRBJ2-5
size: .
V: TRBV25-1
CDR3: CASSVLAGGETQYF
DNA: TGTGCCAGCAGTGTCCTAGCGGGAGGGGAGACCCAGTACTTC

D: TRBD1
J: TRBJ2-7
size: .
V: TRBV10-3
CDR3: CAIAGTGGSSGPYEQYF
DNA: TGTGCCATTGCCGGGACAGGGGGCTCTAGCGGCCCCTACGAGCAGTACTTC

D: TRBD1
J: TRBJ1-2
size: .
V: TRBV23-1
CDR3: CASSQEDRGPNNYGYTF
DNA: TGCGCCAGCAGTCAAGAGGACAGGGGCCCCAATAACTATGGCTACACCTTC

D: TRBD1
J: TRBJ1-1
size: .
V: TRBV5-6
CDR3: CASSGTAMNTEAFF
DNA: TGTGCCAGCAGTGGGACAGCTATGAACACTGAAGCTTTCTTT

D: .
J: TRBJ1-1
size: .
V: TRBV5-5
CDR3: CASTPGLMNTEAFF
DNA: TGTGCCAGCACCCCTGGACTCATGAACACTGAAGCTTTCTTT

D: .
J: TRBJ1-4
size: .
V: TRBV20-1
CDR3: CSASSGIGRATNEKLFF
DNA: TGCAGTGCTAGTTCGGGGATTGGTAGGGCAACTAATGAAAAACTGTTTTTT

D: TRBD1
J: TRBJ2-7
size: few
V: TRBV23-1
CDR3: CPAVMRRYRGYSYEQYF
DNA: TGCCCAGCAGTCATGAGAAGGTACAGGGGATATAGCTACGAGCAGTACTTC

D: .
J: TRBJ1-1
size: .
V: TRBV5-6
CDR3: CASRVGGYTEAFF
DNA: TGTGCCAGCCGGGTAGGTGGCTACACTGAAGCTTTCTTT

D: .
J: TRBJ1-2
size: .
V: TRBV3-1/TRBV3-2
CDR3: CASSQLLAYGYTF
DNA: TGTGCCAGCAGCCAACTTCTAGCCTATGGCTACACCTTC

D: TRBD1
J: TRBJ1-2
size: .
V: TRBV24-1
CDR3: CATSDSGGWDYGYTF
DNA: TGTGCCACCAGTGACTCAGGGGGTTGGGACTATGGCTACACCTTC

D: .
J: TRBJ2-1
size: .
V: TRBV29-1
CDR3: CSVALAGEQFF
DNA: TGCAGCGTTGCACTAGCTGGAGAGCAGTTCTTC

D: .
J: TRBJ1-4
size: few
V: TRBV18
CDR3: CASSPELNEKLFF
DNA: TGTGCCAGCTCACCGGAGCTTAATGAAAAACTGTTTTTT

D: TRBD1
J: TRBJ1-5
size: .
V: TRBV29-1
CDR3: CSVIGGAGNQPQHF
DNA: TGCAGCGTTATAGGGGGCGCGGGCAATCAGCCCCAGCATTTT

D: TRBD2
J: TRBJ2-3
size: once
V: TRBV6-1
CDR3: CASSESRGGLTDTQYF
DNA: TGTGCCAGCAGTGAAAGTCGGGGGGGCCTAACAGATACGCAGTATTTT

D: TRBD1
J: TRBJ1-2
size: .
V: TRBV5-1
CDR3: CASSLTGGAGGYTF
DNA: TGCGCCAGCAGCTTAACAGGGGGCGCGGGAGGCTACACCTTC

D: .
J: TRBJ1-5
size: .
V: TRBV7-3
CDR3: CASSLTRSGDQPQHF
DNA: TGTGCCAGCAGCTTAACGAGGTCAGGGGATCAGCCCCAGCATTTT

D: TRBD2
J: TRBJ2-3
size: .
V: TRBV30
CDR3: CAWSEGLAISTDTQYF
DNA: TGTGCCTGGAGCGAGGGACTAGCGATTAGCACAGATACGCAGTATTTT

D: TRBD2
J: TRBJ2-6
size: .
V: TRBV19
CDR3: CASSIPRGAGANVLTF
DNA: TGTGCCAGTAGTATACCTCGGGGGGCTGGGGCCAACGTCCTGACTTTC

D: TRBD2
J: TRBJ2-2
size: .
V: TRBV6-6
CDR3: CASSYSSGYTGELFF
DNA: TGTGCCAGCAGTTACTCTAGCGGGTACACCGGGGAGCTGTTTTTT

D: .
J: TRBJ1-1
size: .
V: TRBV5-8
CDR3: CASSLEPVSTEAFF
DNA: TGTGCCAGCAGCTTGGAGCCCGTGAGCACTGAAGCTTTCTTT

D: .
J: TRBJ1-1
size: .
V: TRBV30
CDR3: CAWRGWQGAFF
DNA: TGTGCCTGGAGGGGCTGGCAGGGGGCTTTCTTT

D: .
J: TRBJ2-7
size: few
V: TRBV29-1
CDR3: CSVATYEQYF
DNA: TGCAGCGTTGCCACCTACGAGCAGTACTTC

D: .
J: TRBJ1-5
size: .
V: TRBV6-6
CDR3: CASSLWEDSNQPQHF
DNA: TGTGCCAGCAGCCTCTGGGAGGATAGCAATCAGCCCCAGCATTTT

D: .
J: TRBJ2-1
size: few
V: TRBV5-1
CDR3: CASSFTGGSDNEQFF
DNA: TGCGCCAGCAGCTTCACGGGGGGCTCGGACAATGAGCAGTTCTTC

D: .
J: TRBJ2-1
size: .
V: TRBV29-1
CDR3: CSVARWDNEQFF
DNA: TGCAGCGTTGCGCGGTGGGACAATGAGCAGTTCTTC

D: .
J: TRBJ1-5
size: once
V: TRBV2
CDR3: CASSGRGGGNQPQHF
DNA: TGTGCCAGCAGTGGGAGGGGGGGTGGCAATCAGCCCCAGCATTTT

D: .
J: TRBJ2-5
size: .
V: TRBV3-1/TRBV3-2
CDR3: CASSQGIGRETQYF
DNA: TGTGCCAGCAGCCAAGGTATTGGTCGGGAGACCCAGTACTTC

D: TRBD1
J: TRBJ2-7
size: .
V: TRBV7-9
CDR3: CASGKWTGQGSDEQYF
DNA: TGTGCCAGCGGGAAATGGACGGGACAGGGTTCGGACGAGCAGTACTTC

D: .
J: TRBJ2-1
size: .
V: TRBV12-3/TRBV12-4
CDR3: CASTITEYNEQFF
DNA: TGTGCCAGCACTATAACAGAATACAATGAGCAGTTCTTC

D: TRBD1
J: TRBJ1-2
size: .
V: TRBV6-6
CDR3: CASSSGTANYGYTF
DNA: TGTGCCAGCAGCTCTGGGACAGCTAACTATGGCTACACCTTC

D: TRBD2
J: TRBJ2-7
size: .
V: TRBV4-2
CDR3: CASSPRLAGEGEQYF
DNA: TGTGCCAGCAGCCCCCGACTAGCGGGAGAAGGCGAGCAGTACTTC

D: .
J: TRBJ1-2
size: .
V: TRBV29-1
CDR3: CSVAVNNYGYTF
DNA: TGCAGCGTTGCCGTAAATAACTATGGCTACACCTTC

D: .
J: TRBJ1-2
size: once
V: TRBV6-5
CDR3: CVIRRVSNYGYTF
DNA: TGTGTCATTCGCAGGGTTTCTAACTATGGCTACACCTTC

D: TRBD1
J: TRBJ2-2
size: .
V: TRBV18
CDR3: CASSPSQGADTGELFF
DNA: TGTGCCAGCTCACCATCCCAGGGGGCTGACACCGGGGAGCTGTTTTTT

D: .
J: TRBJ2-3
size: .
V: TRBV10-2
CDR3: CASSESVTRRGTQYF
DNA: TGCGCCAGCAGTGAGTCTGTTACGCGACGAGGGACGCAGTATTTT